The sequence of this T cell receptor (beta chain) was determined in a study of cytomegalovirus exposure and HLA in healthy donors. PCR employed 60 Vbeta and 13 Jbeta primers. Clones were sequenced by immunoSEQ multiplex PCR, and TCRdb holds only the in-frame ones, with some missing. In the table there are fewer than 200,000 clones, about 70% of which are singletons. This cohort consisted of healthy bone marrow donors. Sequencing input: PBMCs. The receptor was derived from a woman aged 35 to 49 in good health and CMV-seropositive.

The CDR3 coding sequence is TGTGCCAGCAGTGTACAGGGGGGTACCAAAAACATTCAGTACTTC. Translation gives CASSVQGGTKNIQYF. The chain is built from TRBV6-1 and TRBJ2-4; 8 bases are shared with TRBD1. This CDR3 spans 15 amino acids. V lost 4 bases and J lost 2; bases outside the gene matches: 4. CDR1 and CDR2 (germline): MNHNS, SASEGT.